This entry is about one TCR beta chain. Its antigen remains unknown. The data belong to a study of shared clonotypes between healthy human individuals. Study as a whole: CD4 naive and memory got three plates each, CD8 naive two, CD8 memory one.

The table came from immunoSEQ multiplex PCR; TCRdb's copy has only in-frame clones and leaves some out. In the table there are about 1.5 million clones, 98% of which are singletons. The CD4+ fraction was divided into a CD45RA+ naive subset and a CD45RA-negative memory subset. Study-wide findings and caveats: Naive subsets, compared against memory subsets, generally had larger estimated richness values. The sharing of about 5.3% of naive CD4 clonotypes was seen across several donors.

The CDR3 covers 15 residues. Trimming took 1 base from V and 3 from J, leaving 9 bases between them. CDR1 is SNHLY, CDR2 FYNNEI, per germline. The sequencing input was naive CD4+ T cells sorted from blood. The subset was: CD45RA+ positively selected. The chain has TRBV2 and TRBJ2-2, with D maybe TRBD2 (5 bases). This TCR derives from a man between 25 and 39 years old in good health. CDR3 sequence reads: CASSEGRTHTGELFF. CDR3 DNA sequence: TGTGCCAGCAGTGAAGGAAGGACTCACACCGGGGAGCTGTTTTTT.